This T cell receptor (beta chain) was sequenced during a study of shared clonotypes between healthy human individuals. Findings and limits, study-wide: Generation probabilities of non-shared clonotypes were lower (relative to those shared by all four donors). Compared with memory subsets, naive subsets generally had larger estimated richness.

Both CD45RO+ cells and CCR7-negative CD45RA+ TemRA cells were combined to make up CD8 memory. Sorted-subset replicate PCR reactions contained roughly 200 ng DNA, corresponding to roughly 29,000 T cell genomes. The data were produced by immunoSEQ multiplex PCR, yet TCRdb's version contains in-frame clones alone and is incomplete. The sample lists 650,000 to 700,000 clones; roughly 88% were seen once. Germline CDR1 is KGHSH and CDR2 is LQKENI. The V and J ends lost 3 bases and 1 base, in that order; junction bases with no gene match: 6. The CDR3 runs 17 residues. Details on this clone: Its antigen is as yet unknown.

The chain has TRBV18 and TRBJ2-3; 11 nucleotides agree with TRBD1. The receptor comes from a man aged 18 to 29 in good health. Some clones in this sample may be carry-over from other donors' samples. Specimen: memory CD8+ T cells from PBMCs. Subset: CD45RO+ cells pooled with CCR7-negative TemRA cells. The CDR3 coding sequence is TGTGCCAGCTCACCCATAAGGACAGGGGGCGGCACAGATACGCAGTATTTT. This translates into CASSPIRTGGGTDTQYF.